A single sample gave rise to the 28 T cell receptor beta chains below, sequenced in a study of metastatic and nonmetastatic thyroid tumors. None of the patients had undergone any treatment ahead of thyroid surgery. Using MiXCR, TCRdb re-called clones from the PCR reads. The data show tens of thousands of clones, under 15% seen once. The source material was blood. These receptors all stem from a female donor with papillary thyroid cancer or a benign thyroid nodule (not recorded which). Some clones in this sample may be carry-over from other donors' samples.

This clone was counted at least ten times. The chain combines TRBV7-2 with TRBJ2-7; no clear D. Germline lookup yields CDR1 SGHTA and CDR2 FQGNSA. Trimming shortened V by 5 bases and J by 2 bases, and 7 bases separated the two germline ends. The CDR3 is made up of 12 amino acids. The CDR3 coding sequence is TGTGCCAGCAGCGCACCGGCCTACGAGCAGTACTTC. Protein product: CASSAPAYEQYF.

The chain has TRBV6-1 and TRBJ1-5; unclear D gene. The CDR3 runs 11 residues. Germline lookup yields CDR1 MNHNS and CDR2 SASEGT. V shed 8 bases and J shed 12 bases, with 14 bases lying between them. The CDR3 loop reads CASLYVGIQHF. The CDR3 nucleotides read TGTGCCAGCCTTTATGTCGGGATCCAGCATTTT.

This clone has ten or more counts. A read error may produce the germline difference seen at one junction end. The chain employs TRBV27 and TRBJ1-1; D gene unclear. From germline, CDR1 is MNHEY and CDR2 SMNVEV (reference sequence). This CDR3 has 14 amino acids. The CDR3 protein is CASGFDGPNTEAFF. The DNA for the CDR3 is TGTGCCAGCGGTTTCGACGGGCCGAACACTGAAGCTTTCTTT.

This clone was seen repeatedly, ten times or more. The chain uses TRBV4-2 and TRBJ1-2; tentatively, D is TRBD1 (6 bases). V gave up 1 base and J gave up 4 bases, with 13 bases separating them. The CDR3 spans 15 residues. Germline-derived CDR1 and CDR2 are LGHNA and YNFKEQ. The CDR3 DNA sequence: TGTGCCAGCAGCCAAGCAAGACAGGAGACCTATGGCTACACCTTC. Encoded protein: CASSQARQETYGYTF.

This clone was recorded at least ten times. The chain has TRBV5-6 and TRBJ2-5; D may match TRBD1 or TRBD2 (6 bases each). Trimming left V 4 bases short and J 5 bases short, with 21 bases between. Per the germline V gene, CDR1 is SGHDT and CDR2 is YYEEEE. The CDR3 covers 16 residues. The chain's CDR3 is CASSQKLTGSGETQYF. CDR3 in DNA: TGTGCCAGCAGCCAAAAACTTACAGGGAGCGGGGAGACCCAGTACTTC.

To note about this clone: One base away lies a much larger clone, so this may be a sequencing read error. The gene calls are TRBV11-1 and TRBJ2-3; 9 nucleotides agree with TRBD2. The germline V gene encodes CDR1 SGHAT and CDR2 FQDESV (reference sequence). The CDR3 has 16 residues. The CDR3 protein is CASSLGTSVSTDTHYF. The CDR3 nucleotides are TGTGCCAGCAGCTTAGGGACTAGCGTTTCCACAGATACGCATTATTTT.

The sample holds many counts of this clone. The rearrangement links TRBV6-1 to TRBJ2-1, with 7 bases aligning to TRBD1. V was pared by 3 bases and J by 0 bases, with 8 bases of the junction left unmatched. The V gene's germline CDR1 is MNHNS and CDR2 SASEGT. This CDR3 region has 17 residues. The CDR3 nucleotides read TGTGCCAGCAGTGAGATATTGACAGGGAGCTCCTACAATGAGCAGTTCTTC. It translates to CASSEILTGSSYNEQFF.

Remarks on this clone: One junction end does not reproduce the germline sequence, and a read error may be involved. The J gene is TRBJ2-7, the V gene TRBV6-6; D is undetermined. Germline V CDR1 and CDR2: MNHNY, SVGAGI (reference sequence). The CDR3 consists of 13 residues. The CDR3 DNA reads TGTGCCAGCAGTTACTCGAGGTGCTACGAGCATTACTTC. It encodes CASSYSRCYEHYF.

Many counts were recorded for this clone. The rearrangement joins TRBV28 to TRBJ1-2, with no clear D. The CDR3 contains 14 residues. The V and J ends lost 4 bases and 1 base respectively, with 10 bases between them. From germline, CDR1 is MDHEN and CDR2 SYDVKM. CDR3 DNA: TGTGCCAGCAGTTCAGGACGGCTTAACTATGGCTACACCTTC. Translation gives CASSSGRLNYGYTF.

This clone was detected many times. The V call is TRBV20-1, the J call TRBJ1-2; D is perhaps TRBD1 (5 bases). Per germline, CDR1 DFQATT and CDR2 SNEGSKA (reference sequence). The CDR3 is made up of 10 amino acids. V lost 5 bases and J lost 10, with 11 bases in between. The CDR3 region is CSASDSPYTF. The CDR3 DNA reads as TGCAGTGCTTCCGACAGTCCCTACACCTTC.

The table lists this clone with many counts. In nucleotides, the CDR3 is TGCGCCAGCAGCCTCGGACAGGGCCATTCACCCCTCCACTTT. Translating it yields CASSLGQGHSPLHF. The V and J genes are TRBV4-1 and TRBJ1-6, with 8 bases matching TRBD1. The CDR3 runs 14 residues. CDR1 MGHRA and CDR2 YSYEKL come from the germline V gene. Trimming removed 4 bases from V and 8 bases from J; junction bases left unmatched: 4.

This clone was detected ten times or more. CDR3 coding DNA: TGTGCCAGCAGCGTCCGGGCGATGAACACTGAAGCTTTCTTT. Translated: CASSVRAMNTEAFF. The chain is built from TRBV5-8 and TRBJ1-1; D is unclear. Germline CDR1 and CDR2: SGHTS and YDEGEE. Trimming left V 4 bases short and J 0 bases short, with 10 bases between. The CDR3 totals 14 residues.

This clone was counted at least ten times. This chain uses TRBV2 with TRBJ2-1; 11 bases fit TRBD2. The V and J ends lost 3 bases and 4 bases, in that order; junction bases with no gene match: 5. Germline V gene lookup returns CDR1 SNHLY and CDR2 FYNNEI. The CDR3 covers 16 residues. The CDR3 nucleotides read TGTGCCAGCAGTGAGGTCAGACTAGCGGGGTACAATGAGCAGTTCTTC. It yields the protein CASSEVRLAGYNEQFF.

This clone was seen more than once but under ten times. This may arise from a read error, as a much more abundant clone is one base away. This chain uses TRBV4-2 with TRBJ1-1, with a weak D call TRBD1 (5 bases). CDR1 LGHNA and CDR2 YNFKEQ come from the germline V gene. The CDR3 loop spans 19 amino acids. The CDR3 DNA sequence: TGTGCCAGCAGCCAAGATGGGACGGCTGCTTTGCGGGCGAACACTGAAGATTTCTTT. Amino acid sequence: CASSQDGTAALRANTEDFF.

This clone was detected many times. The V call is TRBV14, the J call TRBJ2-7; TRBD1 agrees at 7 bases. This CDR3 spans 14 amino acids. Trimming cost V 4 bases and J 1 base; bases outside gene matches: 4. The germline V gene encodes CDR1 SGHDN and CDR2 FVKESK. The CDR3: CASSPTGKSYEQYF. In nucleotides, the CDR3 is TGTGCCAGCAGCCCGACAGGGAAATCCTACGAGCAGTACTTC.

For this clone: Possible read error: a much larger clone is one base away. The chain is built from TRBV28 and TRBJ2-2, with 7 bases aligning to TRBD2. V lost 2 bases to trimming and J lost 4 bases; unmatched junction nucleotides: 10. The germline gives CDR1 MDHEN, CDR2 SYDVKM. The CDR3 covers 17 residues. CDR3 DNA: TGTGCCAGCAGTTTACCCTCCGGGTGGGGGGGCACCGGGGAGCTGTTTTTT. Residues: CASSLPSGWGGTGELFF.

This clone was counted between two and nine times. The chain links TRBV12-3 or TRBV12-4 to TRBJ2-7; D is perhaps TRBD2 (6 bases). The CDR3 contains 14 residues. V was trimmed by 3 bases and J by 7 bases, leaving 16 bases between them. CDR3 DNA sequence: TGTGCCAGCAGTTTTGGGGGGACGCCTAATGAGCAGTACTTC. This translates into CASSFGGTPNEQYF.

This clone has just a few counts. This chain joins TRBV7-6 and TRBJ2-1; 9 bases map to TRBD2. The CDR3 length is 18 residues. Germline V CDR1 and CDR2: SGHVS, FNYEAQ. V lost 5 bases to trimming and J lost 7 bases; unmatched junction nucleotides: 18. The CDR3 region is CASSPTGGGLAYRNEQFF. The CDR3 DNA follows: TGTGCCAGCAGCCCTACGGGGGGGGGACTAGCCTATCGGAATGAGCAGTTCTTC.

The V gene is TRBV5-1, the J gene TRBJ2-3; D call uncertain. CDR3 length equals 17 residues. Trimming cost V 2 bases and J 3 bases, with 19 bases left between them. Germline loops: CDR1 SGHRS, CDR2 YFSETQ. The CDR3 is CASSFLGSAVSTDTQYF. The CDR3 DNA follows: TGCGCCAGCAGCTTTTTAGGCAGTGCCGTAAGTACAGATACGCAGTATTTT.

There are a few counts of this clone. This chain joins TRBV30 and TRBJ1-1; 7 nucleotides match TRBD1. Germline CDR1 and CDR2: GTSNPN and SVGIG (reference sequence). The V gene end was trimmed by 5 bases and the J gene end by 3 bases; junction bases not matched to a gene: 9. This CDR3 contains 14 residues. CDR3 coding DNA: TGTGCCTGGCGGACTCAGGGGGGGGACACTGAAGCTTTCTTT. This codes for CAWRTQGGDTEAFF.

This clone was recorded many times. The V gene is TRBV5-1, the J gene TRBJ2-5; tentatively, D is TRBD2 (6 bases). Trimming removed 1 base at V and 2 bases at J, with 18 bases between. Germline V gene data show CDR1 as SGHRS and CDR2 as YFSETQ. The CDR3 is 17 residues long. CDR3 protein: CASSLNNRGTIQETQYF. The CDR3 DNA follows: TGCGCCAGCAGCTTGAATAACCGGGGGACGATACAAGAGACCCAGTACTTC.

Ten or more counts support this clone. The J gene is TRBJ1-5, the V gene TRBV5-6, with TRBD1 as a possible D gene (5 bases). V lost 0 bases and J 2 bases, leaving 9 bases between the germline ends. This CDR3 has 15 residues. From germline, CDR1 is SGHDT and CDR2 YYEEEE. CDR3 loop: CASSLGWGGNQPQHF. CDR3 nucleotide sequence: TGTGCCAGCAGCTTGGGTTGGGGCGGCAATCAGCCCCAGCATTTT.

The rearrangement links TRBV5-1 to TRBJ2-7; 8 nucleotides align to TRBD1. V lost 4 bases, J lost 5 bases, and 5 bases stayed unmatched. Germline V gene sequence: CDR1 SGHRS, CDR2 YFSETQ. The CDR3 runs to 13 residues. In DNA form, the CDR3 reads TGCGCCAGCAGCCCCGGGACAGGACACGAGCAGTACTTC. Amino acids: CASSPGTGHEQYF.

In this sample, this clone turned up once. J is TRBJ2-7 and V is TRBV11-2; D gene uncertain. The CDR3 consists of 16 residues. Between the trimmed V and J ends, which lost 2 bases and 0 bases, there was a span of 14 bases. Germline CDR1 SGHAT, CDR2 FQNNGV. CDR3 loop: CASSLMVSNSSYEQYV. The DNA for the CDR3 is TGTGCCAGCAGCTTAATGGTATCGAATAGCTCCTACGAGCAGTACGTC.

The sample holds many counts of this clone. CDR3 nucleotides: TGTGCCAGTCGACCCTCCGGTTGGAATCACCCCCTCCACTTT. It translates to CASRPSGWNHPLHF. The rearrangement uses TRBV6-1 and TRBJ1-6; D is unresolved. V gave up 9 bases and J gave up 13 bases, with 22 bases separating them. The germline CDR1 and CDR2 sequences are MNHNS and SASEGT. CDR3 length: 14 residues.

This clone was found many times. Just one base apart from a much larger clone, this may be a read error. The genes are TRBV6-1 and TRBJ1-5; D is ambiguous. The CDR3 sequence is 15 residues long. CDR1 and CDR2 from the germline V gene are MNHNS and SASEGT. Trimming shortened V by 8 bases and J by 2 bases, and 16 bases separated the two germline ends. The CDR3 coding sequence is TGTGCCAGCGTCCTCGAGGGTAGGGGCAATCAGCCCCAGCATTTT. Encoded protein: CASVLEGRGNQPQHF.

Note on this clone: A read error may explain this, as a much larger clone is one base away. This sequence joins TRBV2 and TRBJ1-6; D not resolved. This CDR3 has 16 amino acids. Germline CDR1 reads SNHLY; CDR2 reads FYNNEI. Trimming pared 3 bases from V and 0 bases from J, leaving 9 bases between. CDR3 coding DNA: TGTGCCAGCAGTGACCAGGAGTCCTCCTATAATTCACCCCTCCACTTT. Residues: CASSDQESSYNSPLHF.

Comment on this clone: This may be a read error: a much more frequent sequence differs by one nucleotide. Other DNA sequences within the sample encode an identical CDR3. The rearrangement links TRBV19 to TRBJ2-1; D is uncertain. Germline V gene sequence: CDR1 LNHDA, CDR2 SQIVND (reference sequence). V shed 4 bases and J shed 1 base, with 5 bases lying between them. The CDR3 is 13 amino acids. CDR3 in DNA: TGTGCCAGTAGTAAGACATCCTACAATGAGCAGTTCTTC. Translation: CASSKTSYNEQFF.